Below, one TCR beta chain is given with its context. What it recognizes is unknown. This specimen comes from a study of T cell responses to AZD1222 COVID-19 vaccine. Study-wide results and limits: Donors were largely white British and mainly female; clonal diversity was possibly underestimated. Baseline serostatus was positive in only a handful of AZD1222 recipients.

V lost 5 bases to trimming and J lost 2 bases, with 12 bases between them. CDR3 size: 14 residues. Germline V lookup: CDR1 SGHNT, CDR2 YENEEA. The data were produced by immunoSEQ multiplex PCR, yet TCRdb's version contains in-frame clones alone and is incomplete. Among some 140,000 clones listed, around 93% were seen once. The J gene is TRBJ1-1, the V gene TRBV11-3; D is perhaps TRBD1 (5 bases). The material sequenced was peripheral blood, taken 28 days after the second AZD1222 dose. The sequence was obtained from an adult who received the AZD1222 COVID-19 vaccine. CDR3 amino acids: CASSDKTVNTEAFF. Here the CDR3 DNA reads TGTGCCAGCAGCGATAAGACAGTCAACACTGAAGCTTTCTTT.